This T cell receptor (beta chain) was profiled in a study of response to subunit inactivated influenza vaccine. Whole-study findings and limits: Authors proposed each seasonal influenza vaccination draws in few new T cells.

TCRdb re-called the RT-PCR reads through MiXCR, storing one row per CDR3 protein. The sample contains roughly 650,000 distinct CDR3 sequences, less than 15% of which appear only once. This clonotype was detected only a few times. The antigen is undetermined. The material was PBMCs from blood, obtained around 15 days before vaccination. This TCR came from a man between 45 and 60 years old who received an inactivated influenza vaccine.

In DNA, the CDR3 is TGCGCCAGCAGTAACGCGCCGGGACACTATGGCTACACCTTC. This sequence encodes CASSNAPGHYGYTF. The rearrangement joins TRBV10-2 to TRBJ1-2; D perhaps matches TRBD1 (5 bases). V was clipped by 5 bases and J by 3 bases, with 13 bases between them. CDR1 is WSHSY and CDR2 is SAAADI in the germline V gene. The CDR3 runs 14 residues.